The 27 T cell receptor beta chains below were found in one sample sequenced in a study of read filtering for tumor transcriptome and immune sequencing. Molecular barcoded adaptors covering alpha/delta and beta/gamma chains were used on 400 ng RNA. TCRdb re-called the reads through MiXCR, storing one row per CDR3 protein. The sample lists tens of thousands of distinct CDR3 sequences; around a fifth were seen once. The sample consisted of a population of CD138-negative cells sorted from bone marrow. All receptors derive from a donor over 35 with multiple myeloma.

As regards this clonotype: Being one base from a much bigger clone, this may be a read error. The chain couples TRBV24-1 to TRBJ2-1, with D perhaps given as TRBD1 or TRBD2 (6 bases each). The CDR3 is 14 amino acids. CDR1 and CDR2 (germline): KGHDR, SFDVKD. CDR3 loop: CATKGGGIYSEQFF. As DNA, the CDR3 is TGTGCCACCAAAGGAGGGGGGATATACAGTGAGCAGTTCTTC.

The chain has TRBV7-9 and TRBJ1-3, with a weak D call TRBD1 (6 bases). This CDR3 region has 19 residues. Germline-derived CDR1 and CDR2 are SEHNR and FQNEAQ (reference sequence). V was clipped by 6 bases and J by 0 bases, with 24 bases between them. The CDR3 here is CASRPEGTGTLRSGNTIYF. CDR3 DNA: TGTGCCAGCAGGCCGGAGGGAACCGGGACACTTCGCTCTGGAAACACCATATATTTT. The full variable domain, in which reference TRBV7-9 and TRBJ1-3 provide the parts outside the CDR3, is DTGVSQNPRHKITKRGQNVTFRCDPISEHNRLYWYRQTLGQGPEFLTYFQNEAQLEKSRLLSDRFSAERPKGSFSTLEIQRTEQGDSAMYLCASRPEGTGTLRSGNTIYFGEGSWLTVV.

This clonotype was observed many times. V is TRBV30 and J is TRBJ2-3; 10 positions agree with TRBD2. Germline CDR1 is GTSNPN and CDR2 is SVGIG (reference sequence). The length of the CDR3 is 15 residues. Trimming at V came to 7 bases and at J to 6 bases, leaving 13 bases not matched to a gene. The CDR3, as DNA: TGTGCCTTCCGCAGAGCGGGGGGGTCGATTGATACGCAGTATTTT. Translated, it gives CAFRRAGGSIDTQYF.

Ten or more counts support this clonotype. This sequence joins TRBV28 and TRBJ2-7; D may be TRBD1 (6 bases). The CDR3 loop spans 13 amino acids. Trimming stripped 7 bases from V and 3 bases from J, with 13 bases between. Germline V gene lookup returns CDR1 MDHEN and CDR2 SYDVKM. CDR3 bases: TGTGCCAGCACCCAGGGGTTTGTCTACGAGCAGTACTTC. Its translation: CASTQGFVYEQYF.

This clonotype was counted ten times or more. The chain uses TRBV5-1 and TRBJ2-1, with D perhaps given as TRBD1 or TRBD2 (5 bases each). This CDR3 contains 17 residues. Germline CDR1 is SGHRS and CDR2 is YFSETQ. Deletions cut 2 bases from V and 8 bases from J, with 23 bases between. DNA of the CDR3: TGCGCCAGCAGCTTTAGACCCCTGGCTGGGACGGACGATGAGCAGTTCTTC. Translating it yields CASSFRPLAGTDDEQFF.

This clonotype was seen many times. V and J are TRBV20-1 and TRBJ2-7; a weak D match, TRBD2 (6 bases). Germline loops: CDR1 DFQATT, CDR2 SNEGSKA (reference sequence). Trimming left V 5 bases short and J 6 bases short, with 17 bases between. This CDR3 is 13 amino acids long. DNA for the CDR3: TGCAGTGCTCTAGGGACGGCGGGGCGCGAGCAGTACTTC. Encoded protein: CSALGTAGREQYF.

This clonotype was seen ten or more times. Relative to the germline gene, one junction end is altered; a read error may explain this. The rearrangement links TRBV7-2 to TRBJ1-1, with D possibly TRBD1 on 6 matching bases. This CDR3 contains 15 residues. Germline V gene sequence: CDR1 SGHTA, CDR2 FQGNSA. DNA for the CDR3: TGTGCCAGCAGCCTAGCCTTGGACAGGAACACTGAAGCTTTCTTT. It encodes CASSLALDRNTEAFF.

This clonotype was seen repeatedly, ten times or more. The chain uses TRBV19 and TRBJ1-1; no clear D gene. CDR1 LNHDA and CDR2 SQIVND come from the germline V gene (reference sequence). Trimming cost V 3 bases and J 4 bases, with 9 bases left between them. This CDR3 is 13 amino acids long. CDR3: CASSMRATTEAFF. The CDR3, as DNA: TGTGCCAGTAGTATGAGGGCAACCACTGAAGCTTTCTTT. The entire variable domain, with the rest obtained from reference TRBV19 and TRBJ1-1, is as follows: DGGITQSPKYLFRKEGQNVTLSCEQNLNHDAMYWYRQDPGQGLRLIYYSQIVNDFQKGDIAEGYSVSREKKESFPLTVTSAQKNPTAFYLCASSMRATTEAFFGQGTRLTVV.

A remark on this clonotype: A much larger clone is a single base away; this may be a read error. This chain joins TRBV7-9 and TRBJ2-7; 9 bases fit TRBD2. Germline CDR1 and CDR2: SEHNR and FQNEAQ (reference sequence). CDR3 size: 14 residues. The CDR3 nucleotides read TGTGCCAGCAGCTCGGGGACTAGCTCCTACGAGCGGTACTTC. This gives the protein CASSSGTSSYERYF.

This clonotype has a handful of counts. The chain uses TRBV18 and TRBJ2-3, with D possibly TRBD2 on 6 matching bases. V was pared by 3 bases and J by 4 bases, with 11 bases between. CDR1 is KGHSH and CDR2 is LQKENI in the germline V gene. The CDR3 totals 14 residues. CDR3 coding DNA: TGTGCCAGCTCACCGTTGACGGGGGCAGATACGCAGTATTTT. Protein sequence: CASSPLTGADTQYF.

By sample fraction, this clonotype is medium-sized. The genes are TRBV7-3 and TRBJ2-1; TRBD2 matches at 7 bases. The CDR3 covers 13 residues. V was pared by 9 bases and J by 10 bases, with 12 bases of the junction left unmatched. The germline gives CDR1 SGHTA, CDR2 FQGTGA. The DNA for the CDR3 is TGTGCCAGTACTTGGGGATCGGGGGGAGAGCAGTTCTTC. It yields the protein CASTWGSGGEQFF. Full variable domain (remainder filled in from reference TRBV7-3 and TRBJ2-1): GAGVSQTPSNKVTEKGKYVELRCDPISGHTALYWYRQSLGQGPEFLIYFQGTGAADDSGLPNDRFFAVRPEGSVSTLKIQRTERGDSAVYLCASTWGSGGEQFFGPGTRLTVL.

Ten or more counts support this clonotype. The CDR3, as DNA: TGTGCCAGCAGCTTAGCGGGGACAGGGTTGGAAAAACTGTTTTTT. Protein: CASSLAGTGLEKLFF. The chain is built from TRBV7-2 and TRBJ1-4, with TRBD1 matching over 9 bases. Germline V gene sequence: CDR1 SGHTA, CDR2 FQGNSA. V was pared by 0 bases and J by 8 bases, with 4 bases of the junction left unmatched. The CDR3 extends over 15 amino acids. Based on the CDR3 plus reference TRBV7-2 and TRBJ1-4, the full variable domain is GAGVSQSPSNKVTEKGKDVELRCDPISGHTALYWYRQSLGQGLEFLIYFQGNSAPDKSGLPSDRFSAERTGGSVSTLTIQRTQQEDSAVYLCASSLAGTGLEKLFFGSGTQLSVL.

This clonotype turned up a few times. The CDR3 DNA reads as TGCGCCAGCAGCTTACGGACAGCCAGACAAGAGACCCAGTACTTC. This translates into CASSLRTARQETQYF. The chain recombines TRBV5-1 with TRBJ2-5, with a weak D call TRBD1 (6 bases). The CDR3 consists of 15 residues. Trimming shortened V by 2 bases and J by 2 bases, and 13 bases separated the two germline ends. Per the germline V gene, CDR1 is SGHRS and CDR2 is YFSETQ.

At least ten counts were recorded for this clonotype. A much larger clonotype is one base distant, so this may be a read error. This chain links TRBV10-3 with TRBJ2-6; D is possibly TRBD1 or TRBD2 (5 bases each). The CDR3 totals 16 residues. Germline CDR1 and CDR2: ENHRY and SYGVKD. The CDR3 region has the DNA TGTGCCATCAGTGAGTGGGGGAACTCTGGGGTCAACGTCCTGACTTTC. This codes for CAISEWGNSGVNVLTF.

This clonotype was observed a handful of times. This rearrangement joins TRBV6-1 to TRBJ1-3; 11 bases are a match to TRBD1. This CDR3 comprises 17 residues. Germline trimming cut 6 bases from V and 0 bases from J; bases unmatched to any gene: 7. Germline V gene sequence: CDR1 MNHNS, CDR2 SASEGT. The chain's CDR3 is CASSVTGTGGSGNTIYF. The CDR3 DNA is TGTGCCAGCAGCGTTACCGGGACAGGGGGCTCTGGAAACACCATATATTTT.

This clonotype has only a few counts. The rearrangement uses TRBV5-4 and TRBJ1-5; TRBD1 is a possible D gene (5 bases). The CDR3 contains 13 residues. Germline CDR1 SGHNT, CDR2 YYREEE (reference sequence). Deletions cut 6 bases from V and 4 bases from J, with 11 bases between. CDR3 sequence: CASTRDGNQPQHF. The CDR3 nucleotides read TGTGCCAGCACCCGGGACGGGAATCAGCCCCAGCATTTT.

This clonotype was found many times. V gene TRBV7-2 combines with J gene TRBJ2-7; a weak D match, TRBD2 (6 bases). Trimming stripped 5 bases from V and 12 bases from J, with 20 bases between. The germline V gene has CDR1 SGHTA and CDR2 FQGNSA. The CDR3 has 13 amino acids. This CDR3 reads CASSLGAERRGYF. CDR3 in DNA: TGTGCCAGCAGCCTCGGGGCTGAGAGGAGGGGGTACTTC.

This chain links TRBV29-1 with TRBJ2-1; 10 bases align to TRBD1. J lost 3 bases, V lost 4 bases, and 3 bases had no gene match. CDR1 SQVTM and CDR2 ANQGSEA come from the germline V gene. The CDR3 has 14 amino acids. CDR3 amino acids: CSVAGTGDYNEQFF. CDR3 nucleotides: TGCAGCGTTGCCGGGACAGGGGACTACAATGAGCAGTTCTTC.

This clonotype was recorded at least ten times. The DNA of the CDR3 is TGTGCCAGCAGTTATCGGGACACCGGGGAGCTGTTTTTT. Its translation: CASSYRDTGELFF. The rearrangement uses TRBV6-5 and TRBJ2-2; D call uncertain. The V gene lost 3 bases and the J gene lost 3 bases, with 5 bases spanning the gap. The CDR3 consists of 13 residues. The germline CDR1 and CDR2 sequences are MNHEY and SVGAGI.

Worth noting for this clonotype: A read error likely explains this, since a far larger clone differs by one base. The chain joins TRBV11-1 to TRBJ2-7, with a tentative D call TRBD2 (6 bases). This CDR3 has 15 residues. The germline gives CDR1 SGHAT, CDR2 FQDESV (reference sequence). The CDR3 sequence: CASSLAGGATYGQYF. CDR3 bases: TGTGCCAGCAGCTTAGCGGGAGGTGCCACCTACGGGCAGTACTTC.

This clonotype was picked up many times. The CDR3: CASRDDKNYGYTF. Here the CDR3 DNA reads TGTGCCAGCAGGGACGACAAGAACTATGGCTACACCTTC. The rearrangement links TRBV2 to TRBJ1-2; D remains ambiguous. The CDR3 totals 13 residues. V was cut by 6 bases and J by 2 bases, with 10 bases left in between. CDR1 is SNHLY and CDR2 is FYNNEI in the germline V gene.

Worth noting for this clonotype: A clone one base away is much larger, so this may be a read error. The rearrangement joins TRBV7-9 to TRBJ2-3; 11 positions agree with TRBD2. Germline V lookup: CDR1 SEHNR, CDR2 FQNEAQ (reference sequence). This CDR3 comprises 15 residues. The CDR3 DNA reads TGTACCAGCAGCTTGATAGCGGGAGGGCCAGATACGCAGTATTTT. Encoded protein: CTSSLIAGGPDTQYF.

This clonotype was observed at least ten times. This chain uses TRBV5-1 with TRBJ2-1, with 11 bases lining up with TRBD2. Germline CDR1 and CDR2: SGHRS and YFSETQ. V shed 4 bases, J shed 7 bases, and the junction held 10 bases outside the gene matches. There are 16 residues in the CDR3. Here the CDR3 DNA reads TGCGCCAGCAGCCCCTATATAGCGGGAGGGCCTAATGAGCAGTTCTTC. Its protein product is CASSPYIAGGPNEQFF.

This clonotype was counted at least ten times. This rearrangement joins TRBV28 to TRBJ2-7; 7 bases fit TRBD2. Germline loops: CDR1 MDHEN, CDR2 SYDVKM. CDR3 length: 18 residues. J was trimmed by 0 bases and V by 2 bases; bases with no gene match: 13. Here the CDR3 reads CASSLNPGGLADSYEQYF. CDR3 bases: TGTGCCAGCAGTTTAAACCCGGGTGGCCTAGCGGACTCCTACGAGCAGTACTTC.

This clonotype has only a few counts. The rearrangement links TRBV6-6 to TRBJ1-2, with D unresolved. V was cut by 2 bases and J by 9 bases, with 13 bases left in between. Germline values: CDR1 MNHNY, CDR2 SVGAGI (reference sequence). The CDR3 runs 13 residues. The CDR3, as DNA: TGTGCCAGCAGTTACGGGCAGGAGGGAAGCTACACCTTC. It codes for CASSYGQEGSYTF.

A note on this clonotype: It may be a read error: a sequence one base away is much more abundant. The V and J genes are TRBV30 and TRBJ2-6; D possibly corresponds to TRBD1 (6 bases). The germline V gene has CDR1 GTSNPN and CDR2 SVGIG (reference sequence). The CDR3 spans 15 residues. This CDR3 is CARSKAGDGANVLTF. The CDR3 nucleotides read TGTGCCCGGAGTAAAGCAGGGGATGGGGCCAACGTCCTGACTTTC.

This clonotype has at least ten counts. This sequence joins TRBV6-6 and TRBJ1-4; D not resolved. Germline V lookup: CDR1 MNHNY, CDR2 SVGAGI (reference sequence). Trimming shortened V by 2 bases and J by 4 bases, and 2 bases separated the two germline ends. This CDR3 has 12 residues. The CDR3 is CASSYSNEKLFF. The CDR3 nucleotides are TGTGCCAGCAGTTACAGTAATGAAAAACTGTTTTTT.